The present T cell receptor beta chain was sequenced within a study of PD-1 blockade in classical Hodgkin lymphoma. TCRdb's table, derived via immunoSEQ multiplex PCR, lists solely in-frame clones and lacks some. This sample has some 21,000 clones, with about 94% found just once. A word on this clone: The target antigen is unknown.

The CDR3 is 15 amino acids. The germline V and J ends were trimmed by 1 base and 5 bases, with 15 bases remaining between them. Per germline, CDR1 SGHRS and CDR2 YFSETQ. Sample time point: newly diagnosed, previously untreated cHL patient sample. Study-wide results and limits: Possibly reflecting disease activity or prior therapy, repertoire differences have causes that remain undefined. Baseline TCR diversity was reportedly lower in newly diagnosed patients than in healthy donors. It was reported as lower still in relapsed/refractory patients.

The receptor's source is a human donor with classical Hodgkin lymphoma. The sequencing sample was made of peripheral blood mononuclear cells (PBMCs). The chain is built from TRBV5-1 and TRBJ2-5; a possible D gene is TRBD1 (5 bases). CDR3 residues: CASSLIMGPDETQYF. The CDR3 DNA reads TGCGCCAGCAGCTTGATTATGGGGCCAGATGAGACCCAGTACTTC.